These 2 T cell receptor beta chains were sequenced from one sample in a study of cytomegalovirus exposure and HLA in healthy donors. The PCR had 60 Vbeta and 13 Jbeta primers. Produced via immunoSEQ multiplex PCR; TCRdb's table is partial and in-frame only. This sample has fewer than 120,000 clones; about 86% occur once, and the top ten carry more than 1.5%. Specimen: PBMCs. These receptors originate from a middle-aged man in good health and CMV-seronegative.

The chain has TRBV4-2 and TRBJ2-7; D perhaps matches TRBD1 (6 bases). V was shortened by 4 bases and J by 2 bases, with 21 bases between the two germline ends. Germline V gene sequence: CDR1 LGHNA, CDR2 YNFKEQ. The CDR3 is made up of 17 amino acids. The CDR3 protein is CASSPDSLTGSTYEQYF. For the CDR3, the DNA is TGTGCCAGCAGCCCCGATTCCCTTACAGGGTCCACCTACGAGCAGTACTTC.

This chain joins TRBV5-1 and TRBJ1-1, with a possible D match to TRBD1 (5 bases). This CDR3 has 14 amino acids. V lost 3 bases, J lost 9 bases, and 18 bases lay in between. From germline, CDR1 is SGHRS and CDR2 YFSETQ. The CDR3 DNA sequence: TGCGCCAGCAGCTCAAAACAGATCGACAGTAAAGCTTTCTTT. Translated: CASSSKQIDSKAFF.